The text below deals with one TCR beta chain. TCRdb's table, derived via immunoSEQ multiplex PCR, lists solely in-frame clones and lacks some. The sample includes 350,000 to 500,000 clones, 70% to 90% of them seen just once. Participant-reported clinical history was the basis for cohort assignment. This sample stems from a study of blood T cell repertoires in COVID-19. V trimming: 7 bases; J trimming: 2 bases; junction bases outside the gene matches: 6. CDR1 is MDHEN, CDR2 SYDVKM, per germline. The CDR3 totals 15 residues. The chain joins TRBV28 to TRBJ2-3; the match to TRBD2 covers 10 bases. Sequenced sample: PBMCs or T cells enriched from blood (not recorded which). The receptor was derived from a woman younger than 35 who had been exposed to COVID-19. The CDR3 sequence: CASTPGLAFTDTQYF. The DNA for the CDR3 is TGTGCCAGCACCCCGGGACTAGCGTTCACAGATACGCAGTATTTT. Based on the CDR3 plus reference TRBV28 and TRBJ2-3, the full variable domain is DVKVTQSSRYLVKRTGEKVFLECVQDMDHENMFWYRQDPGLGLRLIYFSYDVKMKEKGDIPEGYSVSREKKERFSLILESASTNQTSMYLCASTPGLAFTDTQYFGPGTRLTVL.